This T cell receptor (beta chain) appears in the sequencing data of a study of cytomegalovirus exposure and HLA in healthy donors. Overall study results and limits: TCR beta chains associated with HLA were, in a later analysis, more clonally expanded than equally common others. In terms of immune exposure information, only CMV serostatus was available. Across donors, most TCRs were seen rarely, yet some public ones were widespread. For most TCR beta V segments, an earlier analysis put the productive rate at about 90% or about 30% of the time.

In regard to this clone: The antigen is unknown.

CDR3 length equals 13 residues. In germline, CDR1 is MRHNA, CDR2 SNTAGT. V lost 4 bases to trimming and J lost 3 bases; unmatched junction nucleotides: 0. Amplification used 60 Vbeta primers and 13 Jbeta primers. Assay: immunoSEQ multiplex PCR; the TCRdb copy retains only in-frame clones and omits some. Of 110,000 to 150,000 clones detected, around 10% appear once; the ten largest clones hold 1.5% to 2%. Sequencing was done on a sample of PBMCs. The clonotype was recovered from a male donor in good health and CMV-seronegative. This chain connects TRBV6-4 to TRBJ2-3, with 8 bases that match TRBD2. For the CDR3, the DNA is TGTGCCAGCAGTGCTAGCGGGACAGATACGCAGTATTTT. Translating it yields CASSASGTDTQYF.